Sequencing of this T cell receptor beta chain was carried out in a study of blood T cell repertoires in COVID-19. Turning to the study itself: Specimens from acute and convalescent COVID-19 originated in the United States, Italy and Spain.

The length of the CDR3 is 16 residues. Trimming removed 0 bases at V and 5 bases at J, with 13 bases between. Germline V gives CDR1 MGHRA, CDR2 YSYEKL. Assay: immunoSEQ multiplex PCR; the TCRdb copy retains only in-frame clones and omits some. The table lists about 11,000 clones, about 70% of them singletons. Sequencing input: peripheral blood. The V call is TRBV4-1, the J call TRBJ1-4, with D hard to call. The source of this sequence is a man aged 60 to 75 with COVID-19, enrolled during active disease. The CDR3 sequence: CASSQDQLTPNEKLFF. In DNA form, the CDR3 reads TGCGCCAGCAGCCAAGACCAATTGACTCCGAATGAAAAACTGTTTTTT.